Each of the 14 T cell receptor beta chains below was sequenced from the same sample in a study of T cell responses to AZD1222 COVID-19 vaccine. Sequencing was performed with immunoSEQ multiplex PCR; in TCRdb, only in-frame clones are kept and a portion is missing. The sample yields about 59,000 clones, roughly 84% seen once. Source: peripheral blood, taken on day 0 of AZD1222 vaccination. These receptors all come from an adult in good health.

This chain connects TRBV7-8 to TRBJ2-1, with TRBD2 matching over 9 bases. The CDR3 covers 15 residues. The ends lost 7 bases at V and 3 bases at J; junction bases unmatched: 7. Germline assignment: CDR1 SGHVS and CDR2 FQNEAQ. The CDR3 DNA follows: TGTGCCAGCAAGCTTAAGACTAGCGGCTACAATGAGCAGTTCTTC. Amino acids: CASKLKTSGYNEQFF.

The chain carries TRBV6-5 and TRBJ1-2; D gene uncertain. There are 13 residues in the CDR3. The V end lost 2 bases, the J end lost 8 bases, and 12 bases lay between the germline ends. CDR1 is MNHEY and CDR2 is SVGAGI in the germline V gene. The chain's CDR3 is CASSYKGWEGYTF. Written as DNA, the CDR3 is TGTGCCAGCAGTTACAAGGGCTGGGAGGGCTACACCTTC.

The CDR3, as DNA: TGTGCCAGCAGCTGGACCGGGACCTATTCACCCCTCCACTTT. Its translation: CASSWTGTYSPLHF. The chain combines TRBV13 with TRBJ1-6, with D possibly matching TRBD1 (5 bases). This CDR3 contains 14 residues. V was clipped by 4 bases and J by 8 bases, with 12 bases between them. Per germline, CDR1 PRHDT and CDR2 FYEKMQ (reference sequence).

CDR3 protein: CASSYNFGKLFF. CDR3 nucleotide sequence: TGTGCCAGCAGCTATAACTTCGGAAAACTGTTTTTT. V is TRBV7-2 and J is TRBJ1-4, with no clear D. The CDR3 covers 12 residues. The V gene lost 4 bases and the J gene lost 10 bases, with 10 bases spanning the gap. The V gene's germline CDR1 is SGHTA and CDR2 FQGNSA.

This clone showed up just once. The V and J genes are TRBV27 and TRBJ1-2; a possible D gene is TRBD1 (5 bases). V lost 5 bases and J 0 bases, leaving 13 bases between the germline ends. Germline V gene lookup returns CDR1 MNHEY and CDR2 SMNVEV (reference sequence). The CDR3 contains 15 residues. As DNA, the CDR3 is TGTGCCAGCAGTCCCCTACCGACAGCTAACTATGGCTACACCTTC. Its translation: CASSPLPTANYGYTF.

This rearrangement joins TRBV7-2 to TRBJ2-7; D uncertain. Germline V CDR1 and CDR2: SGHTA, FQGNSA. V was cut by 2 bases and J by 4 bases, with 6 bases left in between. The CDR3 consists of 12 residues. CDR3 protein: CASSLFGYEQYF. The CDR3 nucleotides are TGTGCCAGCAGCTTATTCGGTTACGAGCAGTACTTC.

The rearrangement links TRBV7-7 to TRBJ2-7; D is undetermined. The V gene's germline CDR1 is SSHAT and CDR2 FNYEAQ (reference sequence). The CDR3 extends over 13 amino acids. Trimming took 1 base from V and 5 from J, leaving 9 bases between them. This chain's CDR3 is CASSLDMWDEQYF. The DNA of the CDR3 is TGTGCCAGCAGCTTAGATATGTGGGACGAGCAGTACTTC.

The chain carries TRBV7-6 and TRBJ2-7; 11 bases fit TRBD2. In germline, CDR1 is SGHVS, CDR2 FNYEAQ. V trimming: 4 bases; J trimming: 0 bases; junction bases outside the gene matches: 11. This CDR3 comprises 18 residues. The DNA for the CDR3 is TGTGCCAGCAGCTCCCATTTACTAGCGGGGGAGAACTCCTACGAGCAGTACTTC. Translation: CASSSHLLAGENSYEQYF.

The genes are TRBV13 and TRBJ2-7, with D unclear. Trimming took 5 bases from V and 2 from J, leaving 10 bases between them. Germline V gives CDR1 PRHDT, CDR2 FYEKMQ (reference sequence). This CDR3 contains 13 residues. The CDR3 bases are TGTGCCAGCAGCCCCACAGAGACCTACGAGCAGTACTTC. It specifies CASSPTETYEQYF.

This sequence joins TRBV4-3 and TRBJ1-1; no definite D call. The CDR3 spans 15 residues. Germline CDR1 is LGHNA and CDR2 is YSLEER. Trimming removed 2 bases from V and 4 bases from J, with 14 bases in between. Written as DNA, the CDR3 is TGCGCCAGCAGCCAAACGGCGGACCTGGGCACTGAAGCTTTCTTT. Translation: CASSQTADLGTEAFF.

V and J are TRBV5-6 and TRBJ2-1; 7 nucleotides agree with TRBD2. The germline gives CDR1 SGHDT, CDR2 YYEEEE. The trim removed 0 bases at V and 6 bases at J, leaving 9 bases unmatched. The CDR3 covers 16 residues. The CDR3 DNA follows: TGTGCCAGCAGCTTGGGGGGAGCGGGGCAATTCAATGAGCAGTTCTTC. Translation gives CASSLGGAGQFNEQFF.

The chain employs TRBV13 and TRBJ2-1; 10 bases are a match to TRBD1. With V trimmed by 0 bases and J by 16 bases, 12 bases remained unmatched. This CDR3 spans 15 amino acids. Germline loops: CDR1 PRHDT, CDR2 FYEKMQ (reference sequence). The DNA for the CDR3 is TGTGCCAGCAGCTTAGGGGTGCGGAGGTGGACAGGGGGTTTCTTC. Translated: CASSLGVRRWTGGFF.

The chain couples TRBV2 to TRBJ2-3; D uncertain. Trimming pared 7 bases from V and 0 bases from J, leaving 11 bases between. The CDR3 runs to 14 residues. Germline-derived CDR1 and CDR2 are SNHLY and FYNNEI. This CDR3 is CASTKETSTDTQYF. The CDR3 DNA follows: TGTGCCAGCACAAAGGAAACTAGCACAGATACGCAGTATTTT.

This clone occurred once. The chain carries TRBV6-2 or TRBV6-3 and TRBJ2-3, with D possibly TRBD1 on 6 matching bases. V lost 5 bases and J 3 bases, leaving 18 bases between the germline ends. The CDR3 sequence is 16 residues long. Germline assignment: CDR1 MNHEY and CDR2 SVGEGT. The CDR3 region has the DNA TGTGCCAGCAGTCAATACAGGGCCCGTTCGACAGATACGCAGTATTTT. Its protein is CASSQYRARSTDTQYF.